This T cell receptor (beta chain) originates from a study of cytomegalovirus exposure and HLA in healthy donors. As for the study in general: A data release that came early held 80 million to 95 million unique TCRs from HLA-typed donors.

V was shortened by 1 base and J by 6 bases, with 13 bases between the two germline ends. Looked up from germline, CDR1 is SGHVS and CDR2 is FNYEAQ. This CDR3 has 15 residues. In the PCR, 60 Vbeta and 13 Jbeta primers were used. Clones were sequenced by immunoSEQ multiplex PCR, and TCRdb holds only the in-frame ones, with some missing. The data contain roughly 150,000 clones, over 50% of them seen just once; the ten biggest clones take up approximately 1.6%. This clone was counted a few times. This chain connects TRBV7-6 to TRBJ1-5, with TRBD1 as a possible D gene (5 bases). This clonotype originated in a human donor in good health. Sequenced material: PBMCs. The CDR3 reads CASSLGGTPGQPQHF. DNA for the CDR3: TGTGCCAGCAGCTTAGGGGGGACTCCCGGTCAGCCCCAGCATTTT.